This T cell receptor (beta chain) was captured by sequencing in a study of response to subunit inactivated influenza vaccine. The V gene's germline CDR1 is SEHNR and CDR2 FQNEAQ (reference sequence). The CDR3 contains 17 residues. TCRdb processed the RT-PCR reads anew with MiXCR; each CDR3 protein has one entry. Of about 540,000 distinct CDR3 sequences in the sample, around 21% were seen once. Details on this clonotype: Germline and junction disagree at one end, which may indicate a read error.

These data were also filed under a second study, of T cells expressing NK-cell markers. That work states: Scientists made TCR beta cDNA using 5'RACE template switching with UMIs.

This rearrangement joins TRBV7-9 to TRBJ2-6; D may correspond to TRBD1 or TRBD2 (5 bases each). This sequence originates from a man in his fifties who received an inactivated influenza vaccine. This material consisted of CD4+ T cells sorted from PBMCs, taken 11 to 12 days after vaccination. The CDR3 region is CASSFVGRRAGANVLTF. CDR3 DNA sequence: TGTGCCAGCAGCTTCGTGGGCCGGCGGGCTGGGGCCAATGTCCTGACTTTC.